The T cell receptor (beta chain) under discussion was sequenced for a study of shared clonotypes between healthy human individuals. Across the whole study: In total, the donors were two women and a few men aged 18 to 49.

General study findings and limits: The low donor count limited represented genetic and exposure-history diversity.

CDR3 length: 15 residues. CDR1 MGHRA and CDR2 YSYEKL come from the germline V gene. V was trimmed by 1 base and J by 5 bases, leaving 12 bases between them. Of note for this clone: No antigen is known for it.

Deep-level assay runs were performed. Here immunoSEQ multiplex PCR was the method, and the copy in TCRdb shows in-frame clones only, minus some. The table records some 490,000 clones, 81% of them present only once. The material sequenced was PBMCs. The TCR originated in a woman aged 40 to 50 in good health. Some clones in this sample may be carry-over from other donors' samples. The V and J genes are TRBV4-1 and TRBJ2-1, with D possibly being TRBD2 (6 bases). CDR3 sequence (DNA): TGCGCCAGCAGCCAAGGGCGGGGAAACAACAATGAGCAGTTCTTC. It encodes CASSQGRGNNNEQFF.